The following is a TCR beta chain sequence with its context. Its antigen remains unknown. The CDR3 totals 12 residues. V lost 4 bases to trimming and J lost 2 bases, with 6 bases between them. Germline V CDR1 and CDR2: SGHRS, YFSETQ. Those who donated were healthy HIV-negative adults, with no recent acute infections or vaccinations reported. This sample was included in a study of shared clonotypes between healthy human individuals. Some clones are missing from TCRdb's copy, which holds only in-frame ones; the method was immunoSEQ multiplex PCR. Of under 2.5 million clones listed, under 95% are singletons. General study findings and limits: About 5% was the fraction of naive CD4 clonotypes found shared across a few donors. Naive subsets generally exceeded memory subsets in estimated richness.

The sequencing input was naive CD4+ T cells from PBMCs. Sample subset: CD45RA+ positively selected. This chain links TRBV5-1 with TRBJ2-5; the D gene is possibly TRBD1 (5 bases). The TCR originated in a man aged 18 to 35 in good health. Some clones in this sample may be carry-over from other donors' samples. CDR3 coding DNA: TGCGCCAGCAGCGACAGTCAAGAGACCCAGTACTTC. It codes for CASSDSQETQYF.